This paragraph reports one T cell receptor beta chain. Germline CDR1 reads SEHNR; CDR2 reads FQNEAQ (reference sequence). V lost 5 bases to trimming and J lost 0 bases, with 14 bases between them. This CDR3 has 16 amino acids. The sample is drawn from a study of blood T cell repertoires in COVID-19. TCRdb's table, derived via immunoSEQ multiplex PCR, lists solely in-frame clones and lacks some. The repertoire has 250,000 to 350,000 clones, 70% to 90% of them found once; the top ten carry around 3%. The specimen sequenced was peripheral blood. The J gene is TRBJ2-1, the V gene TRBV7-9; unclear D gene. The clonotype originates from a young woman with active or convalescent COVID-19. CDR3 DNA sequence: TGTGCCAGCAGCGCAAAAGCGCGGAGCTCCTACAATGAGCAGTTCTTC. It is translated as CASSAKARSSYNEQFF.